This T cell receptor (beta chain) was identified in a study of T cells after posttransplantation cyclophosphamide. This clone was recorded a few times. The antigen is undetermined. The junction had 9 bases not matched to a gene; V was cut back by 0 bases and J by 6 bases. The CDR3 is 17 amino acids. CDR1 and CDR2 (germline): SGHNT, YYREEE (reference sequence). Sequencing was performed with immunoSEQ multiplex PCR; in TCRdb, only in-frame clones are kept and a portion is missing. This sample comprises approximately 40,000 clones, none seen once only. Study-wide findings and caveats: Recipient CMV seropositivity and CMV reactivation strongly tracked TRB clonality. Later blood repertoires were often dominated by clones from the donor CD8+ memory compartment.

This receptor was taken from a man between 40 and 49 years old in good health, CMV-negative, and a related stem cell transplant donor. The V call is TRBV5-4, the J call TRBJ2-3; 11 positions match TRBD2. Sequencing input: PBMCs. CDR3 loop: CASSLGGQASGRDTQYF. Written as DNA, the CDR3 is TGTGCCAGCAGCTTGGGTGGTCAGGCTAGCGGGAGGGATACGCAGTATTTT. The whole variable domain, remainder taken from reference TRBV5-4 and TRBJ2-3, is ETGVTQSPTHLIKTRGQQVTLRCSSQSGHNTVSWYQQALGQGPQFIFQYYREEENGRGNFPPRFSGLQFPNYSSELNVNALELDDSALYLCASSLGGQASGRDTQYFGPGTRLTVL.